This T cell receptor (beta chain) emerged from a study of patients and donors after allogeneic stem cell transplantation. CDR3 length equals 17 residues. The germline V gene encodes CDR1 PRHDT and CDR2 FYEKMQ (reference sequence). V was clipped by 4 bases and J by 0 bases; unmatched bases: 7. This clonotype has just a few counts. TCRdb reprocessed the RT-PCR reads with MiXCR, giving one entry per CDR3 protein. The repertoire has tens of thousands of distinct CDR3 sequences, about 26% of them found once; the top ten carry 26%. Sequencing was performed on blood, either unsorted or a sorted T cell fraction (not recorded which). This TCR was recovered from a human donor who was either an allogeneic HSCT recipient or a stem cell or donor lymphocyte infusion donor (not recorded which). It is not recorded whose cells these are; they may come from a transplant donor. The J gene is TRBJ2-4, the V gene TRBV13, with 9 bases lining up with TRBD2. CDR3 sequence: CASSSISGGLAKNIQYF. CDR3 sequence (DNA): TGTGCCAGCAGCTCCATTAGCGGGGGACTAGCCAAAAACATTCAGTACTTC.